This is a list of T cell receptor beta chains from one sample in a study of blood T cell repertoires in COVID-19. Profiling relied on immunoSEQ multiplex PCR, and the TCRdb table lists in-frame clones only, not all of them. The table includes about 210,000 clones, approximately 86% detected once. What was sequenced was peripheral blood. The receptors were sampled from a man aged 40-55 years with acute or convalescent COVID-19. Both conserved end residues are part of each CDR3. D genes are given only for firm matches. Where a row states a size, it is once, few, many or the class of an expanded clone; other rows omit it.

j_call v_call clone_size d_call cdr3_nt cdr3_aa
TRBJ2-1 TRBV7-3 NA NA TGTGCCAGCAGCTTAAGCAGGGATGAGCAGTTCTTC CASSLSRDEQFF
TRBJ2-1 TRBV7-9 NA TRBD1 TGTGCCAGCAGCTTCATAGGACAGGGGAACAATGAGCAGTTCTTC CASSFIGQGNNEQFF
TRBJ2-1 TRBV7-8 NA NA TGTGCCAGCAGCACACCCCCTGCTGGTGAGCAGTTCTTC CASSTPPAGEQFF
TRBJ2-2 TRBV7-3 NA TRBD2 TGTGCCAGCAGCTTAAGACCCATAGCGGGAGATAACACCGGGGAGCTGTTTTTT CASSLRPIAGDNTGELFF
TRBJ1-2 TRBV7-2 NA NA TGTGCCAGCAGCTCTGACGGGGGGCTGAATGTCAATGGCTACACCTTC CASSSDGGLNVNGYTF
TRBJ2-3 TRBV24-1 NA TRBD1 TGTGCCACCAGTCTTTCCACAGGGGGAGCAGATACGCAGTATTTT CATSLSTGGADTQYF
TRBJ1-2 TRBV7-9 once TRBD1 TGTGCCAGCAGCTTTGTCTACGGGACAGGAAACTATGGCTACACCTTC CASSFVYGTGNYGYTF
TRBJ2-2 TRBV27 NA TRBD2 TGTGCCAGCACCCTTGCGGCTGGGGGGGCCGGGGAGCTGTTTTTT CASTLAAGGAGELFF
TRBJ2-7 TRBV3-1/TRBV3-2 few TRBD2 TGTGCCAGCAGCCAAGAGGTGGATCGAACTAGCGTCTCCTACGAGCAGTACTTC CASSQEVDRTSVSYEQYF
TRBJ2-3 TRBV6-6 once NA TGTGCCAGCAGTTACGACAACACAGATACGCAGTATTTT CASSYDNTDTQYF
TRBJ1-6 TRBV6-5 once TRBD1 TGTGCCAGCAGTACAGGGACAGTAACTCATTCACCCCTCCACTTT CASSTGTVTHSPLHF
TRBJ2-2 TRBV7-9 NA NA TGTGCCAGCATCCCCCACCTCTCCACAGGGCAGGGCGGGGAGCTGTTTTTT CASIPHLSTGQGGELFF
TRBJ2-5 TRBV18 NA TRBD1 TGTGCCAGCTCACCACGGCCCTTGGGACAGGGAAAGACCCAGTACTTC CASSPRPLGQGKTQYF
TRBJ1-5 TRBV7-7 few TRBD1 TGTGCCAGCAGCCAATCCGCCGGGACAGGGGGCCGGGTCCAGCCCCAGCATTTT CASSQSAGTGGRVQPQHF
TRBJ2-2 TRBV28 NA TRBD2 TGTGCCAGCAGTTTAATCCGCGCGGGAGGGCTCACCGGGGAGCTGTTTTTT CASSLIRAGGLTGELFF
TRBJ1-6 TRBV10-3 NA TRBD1 TGTGCCATCAGAGGAGGGGGGCTAGACAGGGGCAATTCACCCCTCCACTTT CAIRGGGLDRGNSPLHF
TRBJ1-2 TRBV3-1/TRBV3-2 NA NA TGTGCCAGCAGCCAATCCGGGGGGCGCGGGTATGGCTACACCTTC CASSQSGGRGYGYTF
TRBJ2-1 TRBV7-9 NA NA TGTGCCAGCAGCTCTACCGCTTGGGAGCACAATGAGCAGTTCTTC CASSSTAWEHNEQFF
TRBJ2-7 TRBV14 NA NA TGTGCCAGCAGCCAAGTGAGGGGGAACAAATACGAGCAGTACTTC CASSQVRGNKYEQYF
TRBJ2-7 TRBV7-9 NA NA TGTGCCAGCAGCTTAGTAGCGTCGGTTTACGAGCAGTACTTC CASSLVASVYEQYF
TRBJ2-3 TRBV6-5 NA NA TGTGCCAGCGATGCGTCCACAGATACGCAGTATTTT CASDASTDTQYF
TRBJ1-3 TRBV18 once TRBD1 TGTGCCAGCTCACCGAACACAGGGGCCGGAAACACCATATATTTT CASSPNTGAGNTIYF
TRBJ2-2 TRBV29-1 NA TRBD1 TGCAGCGCCAGGACAGGGGCCGGGGAGCTGTTTTTT CSARTGAGELFF
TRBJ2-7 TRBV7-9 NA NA TGTGCCAGCAGCTTAGTTGGGTTAGGGGACTACGAGCAGTACTTC CASSLVGLGDYEQYF
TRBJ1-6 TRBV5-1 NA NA TGCGCCAGCAGCCCAGACACCCCAAAGGCGAACTCACCCCTCCACTTT CASSPDTPKANSPLHF
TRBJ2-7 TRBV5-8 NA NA TGTGCCAGCCCCCGACAGGCCTACGAGCAGTACTTC CASPRQAYEQYF
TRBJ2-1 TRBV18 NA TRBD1 TGTGCCAGCTCACCACCCAATCGGGCTTTTACAGGGGCGGACAATGAGCAGTTCTTC CASSPPNRAFTGADNEQFF
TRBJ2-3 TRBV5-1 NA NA TGCGCCAGCACCAATGGACTTAGCCTAGATACGCAGTATTTT CASTNGLSLDTQYF
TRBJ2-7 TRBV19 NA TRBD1 TGTGCCAGTAGTAGGGGACAGGAACTACTTCGGGAGCAGTACTTC CASSRGQELLREQYF
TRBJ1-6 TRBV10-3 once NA TGTGCCATCAGTGAGCGTGAGGGAAATTCACCCCTCCACTTT CAISEREGNSPLHF
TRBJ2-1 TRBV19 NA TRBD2 TGTGCCAGTAGTTTCTCCGGGGGGGCGCTTTACAATGAGCAGTTCTTC CASSFSGGALYNEQFF